The 24 T cell receptor beta chains below come from one sample, sequenced in a study of cytomegalovirus exposure and HLA in healthy donors. Use of 60 Vbeta and 13 Jbeta primers characterized the PCR. Assay: immunoSEQ multiplex PCR; the TCRdb copy retains only in-frame clones and omits some. This sample has about 230,000 clones, with 70% to 90% found just once. The sequencing input was PBMCs. The receptors were gathered from a girl aged 2 to 9 in good health and CMV-seronegative.

This chain connects TRBV5-1 to TRBJ2-3; tentative D call: TRBD2 (7 bases). CDR1 is SGHRS, CDR2 YFSETQ, per germline. With 0 bases removed from V and 5 bases from J, the gap between germline ends came to 16 bases. CDR3 length: 16 amino acids. The CDR3 is CASSLAGGARQDTQYF. Written as DNA, the CDR3 is TGCGCCAGCAGCTTGGCGGGGGGCGCAAGGCAAGATACGCAGTATTTT.

This chain links TRBV5-8 with TRBJ2-5, with 14 bases identical to TRBD2. Unmatched junction bases numbered 7, after V lost 4 bases and J lost 5 bases. This CDR3 has 16 amino acids. Germline-derived CDR1 and CDR2 are SGHTS and YDEGEE. CDR3 protein: CASSIGTSGSGETQYF. The CDR3 nucleotides are TGTGCCAGCAGCATAGGGACTAGCGGGAGCGGGGAGACCCAGTACTTC.

A few counts support this clone. The chain is built from TRBV5-1 and TRBJ1-6, with D unresolved. Trimming took 4 bases from V and 6 from J, leaving 11 bases between them. The CDR3 spans 14 residues. Germline CDR1 SGHRS, CDR2 YFSETQ. CDR3 nucleotides: TGCGCCAGCAGCCCGACGGGGATTAATTCACCCCTCCACTTT. This gives the protein CASSPTGINSPLHF.

This chain connects TRBV19 to TRBJ2-1, with 8 bases that match TRBD1. V was pared by 1 base and J by 1 base, with 0 bases of the junction left unmatched. CDR1 and CDR2 (germline): LNHDA, SQIVND (reference sequence). This CDR3 spans 15 amino acids. CDR3 bases: TGTGCCAGTAGTATAGGGGACAGGTCCTACAATGAGCAGTTCTTC. Its translation: CASSIGDRSYNEQFF.

This chain uses TRBV5-6 with TRBJ2-7, with TRBD1 identical over 9 bases. The CDR3 runs 18 residues. Unmatched junction bases numbered 16, after V lost 4 bases and J lost 2 bases. Germline V gives CDR1 SGHDT, CDR2 YYEEEE. The CDR3 DNA reads TGTGCCAGCAGCCCTACGCGGACAGGGGCACCTTGGGCCTACGAGCAGTACTTC. Amino acid sequence: CASSPTRTGAPWAYEQYF.

V gene TRBV7-9 combines with J gene TRBJ2-6; D ambiguous. Germline V gives CDR1 SEHNR, CDR2 FQNEAQ (reference sequence). CDR3 length: 14 amino acids. The ends were cut back, 4 bases at V and 0 bases at J, with 4 bases in the middle. The CDR3 DNA reads as TGTGCCAGCAGCTCGGGCTCTGGGGCCAACGTCCTGACTTTC. Its translation: CASSSGSGANVLTF.

The gene calls are TRBV5-4 and TRBJ2-7; 7 bases are a match to TRBD2. J lost 3 bases, V lost 2 bases, and 8 bases had no gene match. CDR1 and CDR2 (germline): SGHNT, YYREEE (reference sequence). The CDR3 totals 15 residues. CDR3 nucleotides: TGTGCCAGCAGCTTCGGACTAGGGGAGAACTACGAGCAGTACTTC. The encoded protein is CASSFGLGENYEQYF.

This clone was seen a single time. The gene calls are TRBV4-2 and TRBJ2-3; possibly TRBD2 for D (6 bases). This CDR3 contains 13 residues. Germline values: CDR1 LGHNA, CDR2 YNFKEQ. V lost 7 bases and J 3 bases, leaving 11 bases between the germline ends. This CDR3 is CASIGRGTDTQYF. DNA for the CDR3: TGTGCCAGCATCGGGAGAGGGACAGATACGCAGTATTTT.

V usage is TRBV19 and J usage is TRBJ1-2; tentatively, D is TRBD1 (5 bases). The CDR3 contains 14 residues. CDR1 is LNHDA, CDR2 SQIVND, per germline (reference sequence). Trimming pared 7 bases from V and 2 bases from J, leaving 14 bases between. The CDR3 loop is CASNGGRGNYGYTF. In nucleotides, the CDR3 is TGTGCCAGTAACGGAGGGCGGGGCAACTATGGCTACACCTTC. Full variable domain (missing parts from reference TRBV19 and TRBJ1-2): DGGITQSPKYLFRKEGQNVTLSCEQNLNHDAMYWYRQDPGQGLRLIYYSQIVNDFQKGDIAEGYSVSREKKESFPLTVTSAQKNPTAFYLCASNGGRGNYGYTFGSGTRLTVV.

The rearrangement links TRBV30 to TRBJ1-1; 7 bases align to TRBD1. The J segment lost 5 bases and the V segment lost 3 bases, leaving 9 bases of the junction unmatched. The germline V gene has CDR1 GTSNPN and CDR2 SVGIG (reference sequence). The CDR3 loop spans 14 amino acids. The DNA of the CDR3 is TGTGCCTGGAGGCCTCGACAGGGTAAAACTGAAGCTTTCTTT. This translates into CAWRPRQGKTEAFF.

The chain joins TRBV5-1 to TRBJ1-6; D is unresolved. V lost 5 bases, J lost 5 bases, and 14 bases lay in between. The germline gives CDR1 SGHRS, CDR2 YFSETQ. This CDR3 is built from 15 residues. CDR3 amino acids: CASRRADGDNSPLHF. DNA of the CDR3: TGCGCCAGCAGGAGAGCGGACGGAGATAATTCACCCCTCCACTTT.

Concerning this clone: Other nucleotide sequences from this sample produce the same CDR3. The chain carries TRBV2 and TRBJ2-5; tentatively, D is TRBD2 (5 bases). The CDR3 covers 11 residues. V was cut by 6 bases and J by 5 bases, with 7 bases left in between. Germline values: CDR1 SNHLY, CDR2 FYNNEI. This chain's CDR3 is CASREEETQYF. In nucleotides, the CDR3 is TGTGCCAGCAGGGAGGAGGAGACCCAGTACTTC.

This chain joins TRBV7-6 and TRBJ2-5, with 8 bases matching TRBD2. Germline-derived CDR1 and CDR2 are SGHVS and FNYEAQ. The CDR3 loop spans 15 amino acids. With 1 base clipped from V and 2 bases from J, the junction kept 3 bases outside the gene matches. The CDR3 loop is CASSLGGRRQETQYF. CDR3 DNA sequence: TGTGCCAGCAGCTTAGGCGGGAGGCGGCAAGAGACCCAGTACTTC.

The J gene is TRBJ2-7, the V gene TRBV5-4; 9 bases align to TRBD2. Germline V gives CDR1 SGHNT, CDR2 YYREEE (reference sequence). CDR3 length: 14 residues. J gave up 2 bases and V 3 bases, and 3 bases lay outside the gene matches. CDR3 loop: CASSSGLAAYEQYF. In DNA form, the CDR3 reads TGTGCCAGCAGCTCGGGACTAGCAGCCTACGAGCAGTACTTC.

The gene calls are TRBV5-1 and TRBJ2-2, with D possibly matching TRBD1 (6 bases). Trimming left V 7 bases short and J 5 bases short, with 15 bases between. The length of the CDR3 is 14 residues. Germline V lookup: CDR1 SGHRS, CDR2 YFSETQ. The CDR3 DNA reads TGCGCCAGCTCCGGACAGTTGAGTACCGGGGAGCTGTTTTTT. It codes for CASSGQLSTGELFF.

This chain uses TRBV11-2 with TRBJ1-1, with D tentatively TRBD1 (6 bases). The CDR3 consists of 15 residues. V lost 5 bases to trimming and J lost 5 bases, with 18 bases between them. Germline CDR1 is SGHAT and CDR2 is FQNNGV. CDR3 loop: CASSPRAGVETEAFF. In DNA, the CDR3 is TGTGCCAGCAGCCCCCGTGCAGGGGTGGAGACTGAAGCTTTCTTT.

The chain is built from TRBV18 and TRBJ2-6; a possible D gene is TRBD2 (7 bases). There are 18 residues in the CDR3. The germline CDR1 and CDR2 sequences are KGHSH and LQKENI. V was clipped by 3 bases and J by 0 bases, with 15 bases between them. CDR3 loop: CASSPRGGPYSGANVLTF. The CDR3 DNA is TGTGCCAGCTCACCTAGGGGGGGACCCTACTCTGGGGCCAACGTCCTGACTTTC.

DNA for the CDR3: TGTGCCAGCAATCGGGGCTTACAGGGGAATCAGCCCCAGCATTTT. Translated: CASNRGLQGNQPQHF. This chain uses TRBV6-5 with TRBJ1-5, with TRBD1 matching over 7 bases. Looked up from germline, CDR1 is MNHEY and CDR2 is SVGAGI. There are 15 residues in the CDR3. V was pared by 7 bases and J by 4 bases, with 10 bases of the junction left unmatched.

This chain links TRBV14 with TRBJ2-7; D possibly corresponds to TRBD1 (5 bases). Trimming stripped 2 bases from V and 5 bases from J, with 16 bases between. The germline CDR1 and CDR2 sequences are SGHDN and FVKESK. The CDR3 loop spans 15 amino acids. Here the CDR3 reads CASSQTGRPRHEQYF. In DNA form, the CDR3 reads TGTGCCAGCAGCCAAACAGGCCGCCCTCGCCACGAGCAGTACTTC.

The chain couples TRBV2 to TRBJ2-1, with 8 bases matching TRBD2. V shed 7 bases, J shed 2 bases, and the junction held 4 bases outside the gene matches. The CDR3 is 14 amino acids. Germline lookup yields CDR1 SNHLY and CDR2 FYNNEI. The CDR3 region is CASTARGAYNEQFF. DNA of the CDR3: TGTGCCAGCACCGCGCGGGGGGCCTACAATGAGCAGTTCTTC.

The genes are TRBV5-6 and TRBJ1-5, with 9 bases identical to TRBD1. Germline CDR1 is SGHDT and CDR2 is YYEEEE. Trimming took 2 bases from V and 6 from J; bases not matched to a gene: 9. The CDR3 covers 16 residues. CDR3: CASSLQGARVSQPQHF. The CDR3 DNA reads TGTGCCAGCAGCTTACAGGGGGCTCGGGTAAGTCAGCCCCAGCATTTT.

The chain uses TRBV7-9 and TRBJ1-2; no definite D call. V was trimmed by 5 bases and J by 3 bases, leaving 10 bases between them. The CDR3 runs to 13 residues. Per the germline V gene, CDR1 is SEHNR and CDR2 is FQNEAQ (reference sequence). CDR3 sequence reads: CASSLGPDYGYTF. CDR3 bases: TGTGCCAGCAGCCTAGGTCCGGACTATGGCTACACCTTC.

A single count supports this clone. The V gene is TRBV9, the J gene TRBJ2-3; 8 bases align to TRBD2. The CDR3 has 14 amino acids. Trimming took 0 bases from V and 3 from J; bases not matched to a gene: 0. CDR1 SGDLS and CDR2 YYNGEE come from the germline V gene. The CDR3 DNA reads as TGTGCCAGCAGCGTAGCTAGCGGGACAGATACGCAGTATTTT. Its protein is CASSVASGTDTQYF.

The chain uses TRBV2 and TRBJ2-1; D is unclear. Trimming removed 6 bases at V and 8 bases at J, with 17 bases between. This CDR3 region has 14 residues. Germline CDR1 is SNHLY and CDR2 is FYNNEI. CDR3 DNA: TGTGCCAGCAGGGAGTCTCCCCAAGTTGATGAGCAGTTCTTC. Its protein product is CASRESPQVDEQFF.